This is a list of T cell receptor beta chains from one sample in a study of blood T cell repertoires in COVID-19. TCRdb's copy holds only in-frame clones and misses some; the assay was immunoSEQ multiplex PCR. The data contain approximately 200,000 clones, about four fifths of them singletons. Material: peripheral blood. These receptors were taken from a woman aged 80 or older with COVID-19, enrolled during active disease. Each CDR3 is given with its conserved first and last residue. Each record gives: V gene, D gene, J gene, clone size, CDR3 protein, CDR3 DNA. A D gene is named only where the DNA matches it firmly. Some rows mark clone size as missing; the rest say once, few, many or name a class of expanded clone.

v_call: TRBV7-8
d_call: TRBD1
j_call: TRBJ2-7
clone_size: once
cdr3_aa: CASSPRTGSSYEQYF
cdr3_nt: TGTGCCAGCAGCCCAAGGACAGGGAGCTCCTACGAGCAGTACTTC

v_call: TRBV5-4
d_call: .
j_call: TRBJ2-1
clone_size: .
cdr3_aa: CASSFPGQGNNEQFF
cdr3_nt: TGTGCCAGCAGTTTCCCGGGACAAGGGAACAATGAGCAGTTCTTC

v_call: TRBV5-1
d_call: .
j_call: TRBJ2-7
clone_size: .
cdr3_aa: CASSLVSLAPEQYF
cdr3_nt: TGCGCCAGCAGCTTGGTCTCACTAGCTCCCGAGCAGTACTTC

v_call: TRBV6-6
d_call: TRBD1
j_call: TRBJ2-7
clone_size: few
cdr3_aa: CASSYSPGTGSGEQYF
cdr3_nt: TGTGCCAGCAGTTACTCGCCCGGGACAGGGTCGGGGGAGCAGTACTTC

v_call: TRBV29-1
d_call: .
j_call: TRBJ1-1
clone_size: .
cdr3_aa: CSVGLAAGNTEAFF
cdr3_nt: TGCAGCGTTGGACTTGCGGCCGGGAACACTGAAGCTTTCTTT

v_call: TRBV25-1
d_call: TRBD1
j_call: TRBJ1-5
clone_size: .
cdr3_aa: CASKGQGSNQPQHF
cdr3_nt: TGTGCCAGCAAGGGACAGGGGAGCAATCAGCCCCAGCATTTT

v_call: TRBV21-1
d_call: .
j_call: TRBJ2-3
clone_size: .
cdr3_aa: CASSKRGLAGGRRAVRSTDTQYF
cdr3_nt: TGTGCCAGCAGCAAGCGCGGACTAGCGGGAGGGCGCAGAGCAGTTCGTAGCACAGATACGCAGTATTTT

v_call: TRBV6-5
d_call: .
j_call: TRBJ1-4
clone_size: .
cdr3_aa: CASRFLYEKLFF
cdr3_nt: TGTGCCAGCAGGTTCTTGTATGAAAAACTGTTTTTT

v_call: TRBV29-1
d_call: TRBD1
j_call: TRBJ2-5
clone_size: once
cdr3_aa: CSGQPRDSQETQYF
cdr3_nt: TGCAGCGGCCAACCCCGGGACAGCCAAGAGACCCAGTACTTC

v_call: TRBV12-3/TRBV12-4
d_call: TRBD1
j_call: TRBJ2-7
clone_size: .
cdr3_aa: CASSWGQEREQYF
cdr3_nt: TGTGCCAGCAGTTGGGGACAGGAAAGGGAGCAGTACTTC

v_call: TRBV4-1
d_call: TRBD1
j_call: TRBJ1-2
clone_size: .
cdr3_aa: CASSQGTGVGYGYTF
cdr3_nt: TGCGCCAGCAGCCAGGGGACAGGGGTGGGCTATGGCTACACCTTC

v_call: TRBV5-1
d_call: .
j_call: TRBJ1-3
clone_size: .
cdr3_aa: CASSLAPRGSGNTIYF
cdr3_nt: TGCGCCAGCAGCTTGGCGCCCAGGGGCTCTGGAAACACCATATATTTT

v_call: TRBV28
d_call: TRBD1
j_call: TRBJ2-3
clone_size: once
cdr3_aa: CASRTGDFGTDTQYF
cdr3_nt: TGTGCCAGCAGGACAGGGGATTTTGGCACAGATACGCAGTATTTT

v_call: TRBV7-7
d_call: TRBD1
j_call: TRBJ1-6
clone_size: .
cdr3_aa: CASSLDRLSPLHF
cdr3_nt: TGTGCTAGCTCCCTGGACAGGCTTTCACCCCTCCACTTT

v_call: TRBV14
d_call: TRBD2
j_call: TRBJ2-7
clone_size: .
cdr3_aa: CASSPPGGGNEQYF
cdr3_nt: TGTGCCAGCAGCCCCCCTGGGGGAGGGAACGAGCAGTACTTC

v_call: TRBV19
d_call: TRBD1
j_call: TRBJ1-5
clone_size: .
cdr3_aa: CASTPGQGSNQPQHF
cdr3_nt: TGTGCCAGTACCCCGGGACAGGGTAGCAATCAGCCCCAGCATTTT

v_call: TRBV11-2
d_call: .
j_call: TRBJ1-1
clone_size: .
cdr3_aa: CASSLTVRTEAFF
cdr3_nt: TGTGCCAGCAGCTTAACTGTCCGCACTGAAGCTTTCTTT

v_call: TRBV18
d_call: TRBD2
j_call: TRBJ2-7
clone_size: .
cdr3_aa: CASSPTAGLAGGSSYEQYF
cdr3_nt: TGTGCCAGCTCACCTACGGCGGGACTAGCGGGGGGCTCCTCCTACGAGCAGTACTTC

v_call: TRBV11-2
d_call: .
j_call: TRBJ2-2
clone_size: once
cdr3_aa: CASSLDLRTGELFF
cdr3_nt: TGTGCCAGCAGCTTAGATCTGAGGACCGGGGAGCTGTTTTTT

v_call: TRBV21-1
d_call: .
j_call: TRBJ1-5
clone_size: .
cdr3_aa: CASRVWQPQHF
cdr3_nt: TGTGCCAGTCGGGTTTGGCAGCCCCAGCATTTT

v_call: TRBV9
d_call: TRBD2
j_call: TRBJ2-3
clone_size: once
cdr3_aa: CASSSGRPPSTDTQYF
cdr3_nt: TGTGCCAGCAGTAGCGGGAGGCCCCCTAGCACAGATACGCAGTATTTT

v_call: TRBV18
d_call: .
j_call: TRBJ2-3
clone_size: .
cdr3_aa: CASSPPGGAYGTDTQYF
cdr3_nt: TGTGCCAGCTCACCCCCCGGAGGGGCCTACGGCACAGATACGCAGTATTTT

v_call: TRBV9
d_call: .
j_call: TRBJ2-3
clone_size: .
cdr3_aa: CASSVGVGGPTDTQYF
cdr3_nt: TGTGCCAGCAGCGTCGGGGTCGGAGGGCCTACAGATACGCAGTATTTT

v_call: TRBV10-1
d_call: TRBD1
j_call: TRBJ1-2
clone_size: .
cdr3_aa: CASSFPGGQGSGYTF
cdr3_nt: TGCGCCAGCAGCTTCCCGGGGGGACAGGGGTCTGGCTACACCTTC

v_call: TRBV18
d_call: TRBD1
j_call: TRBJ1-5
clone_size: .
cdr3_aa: CASSDLDRNQPQHF
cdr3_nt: TGTGCCAGCTCAGACTTGGACAGGAATCAGCCCCAGCATTTT

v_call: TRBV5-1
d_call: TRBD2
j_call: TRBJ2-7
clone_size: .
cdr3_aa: CASSTAGTNVNEQYF
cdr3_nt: TGCGCCAGCAGTACCGCCGGGACTAATGTCAACGAGCAGTACTTC

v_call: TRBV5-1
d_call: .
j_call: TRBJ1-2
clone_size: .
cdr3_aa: CASSQNGQLYGYTF
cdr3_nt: TGCGCCAGCAGCCAAAACGGACAGCTCTATGGCTACACCTTC

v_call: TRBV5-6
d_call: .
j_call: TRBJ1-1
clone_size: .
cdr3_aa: CASTPGGGMNTEAFF
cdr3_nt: TGTGCCAGCACCCCGGGTGGGGGCATGAACACTGAAGCTTTCTTT

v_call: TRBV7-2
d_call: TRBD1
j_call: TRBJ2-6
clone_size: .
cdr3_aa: CASSSRGHSGANVLTF
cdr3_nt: TGTGCCAGCAGCTCTAGGGGGCACTCTGGGGCCAACGTCCTGACTTTC

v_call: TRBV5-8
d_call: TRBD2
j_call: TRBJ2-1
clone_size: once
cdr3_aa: CASGLAGGNYNEQFF
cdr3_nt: TGTGCCAGCGGACTAGCGGGAGGAAATTACAATGAGCAGTTCTTC

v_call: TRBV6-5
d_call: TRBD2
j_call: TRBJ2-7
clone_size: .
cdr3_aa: CASKGTSGSSDEQYF
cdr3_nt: TGTGCCAGCAAGGGGACTAGCGGGAGTTCCGACGAGCAGTACTTC

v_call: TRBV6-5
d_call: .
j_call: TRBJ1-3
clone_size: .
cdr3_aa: CASRQTTATGNTIYF
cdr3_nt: TGTGCCAGCAGACAAACGACAGCGACTGGAAACACCATATATTTT

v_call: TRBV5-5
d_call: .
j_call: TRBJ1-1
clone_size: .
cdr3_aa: CASSLVQGEAFF
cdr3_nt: TGTGCCAGCAGCTTGGTGCAGGGGGAAGCTTTCTTT

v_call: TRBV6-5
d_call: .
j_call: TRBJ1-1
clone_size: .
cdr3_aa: CATSTLPGAEAFF
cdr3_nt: TGTGCCACCTCGACTTTGCCGGGGGCTGAAGCTTTCTTT

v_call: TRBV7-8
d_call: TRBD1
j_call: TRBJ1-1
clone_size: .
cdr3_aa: CASSRGTVNTEAFF
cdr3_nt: TGTGCCAGCAGCCGAGGGACAGTGAACACTGAAGCTTTCTTT

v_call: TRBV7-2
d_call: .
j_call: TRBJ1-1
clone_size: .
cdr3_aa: CASSLGLDNRAFF
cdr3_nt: TGTGCCAGCAGCTTAGGTTTGGACAACCGAGCTTTCTTT

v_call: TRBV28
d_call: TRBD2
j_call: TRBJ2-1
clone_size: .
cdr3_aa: CASSLSGSGRLRNEQFF
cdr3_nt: TGTGCCAGCAGTTTAAGCGGGAGCGGGAGGTTACGGAATGAGCAGTTCTTC

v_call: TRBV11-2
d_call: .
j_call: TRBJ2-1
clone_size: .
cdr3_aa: CASSLDRFGQEQFF
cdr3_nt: TGTGCCAGCAGCTTAGATCGGTTTGGGCAGGAGCAGTTCTTC

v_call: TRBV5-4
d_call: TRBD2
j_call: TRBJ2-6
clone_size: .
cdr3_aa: CASSRGGPTSGANVLTF
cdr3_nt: TGTGCCAGCAGCAGGGGAGGGCCGACCTCTGGGGCCAACGTCCTGACTTTC

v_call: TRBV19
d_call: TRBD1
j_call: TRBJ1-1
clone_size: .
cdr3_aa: CASKQGGMNTEAFF
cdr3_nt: TGTGCCAGTAAGCAGGGGGGAATGAACACTGAAGCTTTCTTT

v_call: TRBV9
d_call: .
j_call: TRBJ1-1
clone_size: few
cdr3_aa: CASSGQPMNTEAFF
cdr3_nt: TGTGCCAGCAGTGGACAGCCCATGAACACTGAAGCTTTCTTT

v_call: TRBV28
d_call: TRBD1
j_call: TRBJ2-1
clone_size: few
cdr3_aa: CASYRRDSYNEQFF
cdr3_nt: TGTGCCAGTTACCGTCGGGACAGTTACAATGAGCAGTTCTTC

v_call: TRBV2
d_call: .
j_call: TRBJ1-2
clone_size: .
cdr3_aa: CASSRQQGRGYTF
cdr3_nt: TGTGCCAGCAGCAGACAACAGGGTAGGGGCTACACCTTC

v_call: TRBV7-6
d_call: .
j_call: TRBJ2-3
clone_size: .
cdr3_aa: CASSYGGTSSTDTQYF
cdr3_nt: TGTGCCAGCAGCTACGGGGGGACAAGTAGCACAGATACGCAGTATTTT

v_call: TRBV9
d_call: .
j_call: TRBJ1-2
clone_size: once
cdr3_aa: CASSRGSLDYGYTF
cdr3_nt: TGTGCCTCGAGCCGGGGATCCCTCGACTATGGCTACACCTTC

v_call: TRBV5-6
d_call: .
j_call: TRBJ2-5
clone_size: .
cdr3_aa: CASSPGHLQETQYF
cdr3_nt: TGTGCCAGCAGCCCCGGACACCTCCAAGAGACCCAGTACTTC

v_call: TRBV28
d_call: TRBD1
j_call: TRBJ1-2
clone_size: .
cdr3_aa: CAIIDSRTGGIYGYTF
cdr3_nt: TGTGCCATCATAGACTCACGGACAGGGGGGATCTATGGCTACACCTTC

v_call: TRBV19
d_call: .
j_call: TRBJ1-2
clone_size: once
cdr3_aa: CASSIPVGGAKNGYTF
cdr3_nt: TGTGCCAGTAGTATACCTGTCGGAGGTGCTAAGAATGGCTACACCTTC